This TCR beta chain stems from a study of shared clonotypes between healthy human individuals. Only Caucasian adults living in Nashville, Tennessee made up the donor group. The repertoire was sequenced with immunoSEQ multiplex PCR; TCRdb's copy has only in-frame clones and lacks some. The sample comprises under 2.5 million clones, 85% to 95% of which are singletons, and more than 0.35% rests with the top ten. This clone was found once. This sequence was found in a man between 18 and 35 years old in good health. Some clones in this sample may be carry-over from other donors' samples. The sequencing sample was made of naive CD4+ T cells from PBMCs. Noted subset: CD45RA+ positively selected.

The CDR3 is CASSSPGGRTEAFF. CDR3 DNA: TGTGCCAGCAGTTCTCCAGGAGGCCGAACTGAAGCTTTCTTT. This chain joins TRBV27 and TRBJ1-1; D remains unclear. From germline, CDR1 is MNHEY and CDR2 SMNVEV (reference sequence). Trimming left V 4 bases short and J 5 bases short, with 14 bases between. The CDR3 runs 14 residues.